What follows are 11 T cell receptor beta chains derived from one specimen sequenced in a study of Ad26.COV2.S vaccination and SARS-CoV-2 variants. Treatment: around 19 received Ad26.COV2.S at low or high dose, single or two shots; 5 received placebo; per-sample allocation not given. Vaccine and placebo recipients were sampled on day 63 after the first injection. Using immunoSEQ multiplex PCR, the repertoire was profiled, and TCRdb retains in-frame clones only, with some absent. The repertoire holds some 250,000 clones, with around nine tenths as singletons. The input for sequencing was peripheral blood, taken in a trial of Ad26.COV2.S vaccine versus placebo. The source of these receptors is a person aged 18-65 years who received the Ad26.COV2.S COVID-19 vaccine or a placebo.

Here the CDR3 DNA reads TGCGCCAGCCGCCCACAGGGGAATGAGCAGTTCTTC. Translating gives CASRPQGNEQFF. J is TRBJ2-1 and V is TRBV5-1, with 7 bases identical to TRBD1. After removal of 7 bases from V and 7 bases from J, the junction contained 5 bases not matched to a gene. The CDR3 length is 12 residues. CDR1 is SGHRS and CDR2 is YFSETQ in the germline V gene. Based on the CDR3 plus reference TRBV5-1 and TRBJ2-1, the full variable domain is KAGVTQTPRYLIKTRGQQVTLSCSPISGHRSVSWYQQTPGQGLQFLFEYFSETQRNKGNFPGRFSGRQFSNSRSEMNVSTLELGDSALYLCASRPQGNEQFFGPGTRLTVL.

The chain carries TRBV4-3 and TRBJ2-7; TRBD1 agrees at 7 bases. This CDR3 has 14 residues. Germline loops: CDR1 LGHNA, CDR2 YSLEER. The junction had 8 bases not matched to a gene; V was cut back by 4 bases and J by 5 bases. The CDR3 DNA reads TGCGCCAGCAGCCCGGACAGGCCCGGGAACGAGCAGTACTTC. Residues: CASSPDRPGNEQYF.

The chain has TRBV10-3 and TRBJ2-6; D perhaps matches TRBD1 (5 bases). The ends were cut back, 4 bases at V and 4 bases at J, with 11 bases in the middle. CDR1 ENHRY and CDR2 SYGVKD come from the germline V gene. The CDR3 is made up of 15 amino acids. CDR3 DNA: TGTGCCATCAGTGGTTCAGGGTCCGGGGCCAACGTCCTGACTTTC. Protein: CAISGSGSGANVLTF.

This rearrangement joins TRBV9 to TRBJ1-2; TRBD1 might be the D (5 bases). From germline, CDR1 is SGDLS and CDR2 YYNGEE. V shed 4 bases and J shed 8 bases, with 18 bases lying between them. This CDR3 is 14 amino acids long. CDR3 DNA: TGTGCCAGCAGCCCTCGGGACTCGTTGATGGGCTACACCTTC. Amino acids: CASSPRDSLMGYTF.

The V and J genes are TRBV3-1 (or the pseudogene TRBV3-2) and TRBJ2-3, with TRBD2 matching 7 bases. After removal of 0 bases from V and 3 bases from J, the junction contained 9 bases not matched to a gene. Germline-derived CDR1 and CDR2 are LGHDT and YNNKEL (reference sequence). The CDR3 covers 17 residues. Here the CDR3 DNA reads TGTGCCAGCAGCCAAGATTGGCGGGGGTTGGGGACAGATACGCAGTATTTT. The encoded protein is CASSQDWRGLGTDTQYF.

The rearrangement uses TRBV5-1 and TRBJ2-5, with 12 bases lining up with TRBD2. The CDR3 runs to 15 residues. V was clipped by 4 bases and J by 4 bases; unmatched bases: 5. Germline V lookup: CDR1 SGHRS, CDR2 YFSETQ. CDR3 nucleotides: TGCGCCAGCAGCCGGACTAGCGGGACAGGAGAGACCCAGTACTTC. This codes for CASSRTSGTGETQYF.

This rearrangement joins TRBV28 to TRBJ1-2; D is unresolved. CDR3 size: 13 residues. Between the trimmed V and J ends, which lost 4 bases and 5 bases, there was a span of 11 bases. CDR1 and CDR2 (germline): MDHEN, SYDVKM. In DNA form, the CDR3 reads TGTGCCAGCAGTTACCGGGCTCGGTATGGCTACACCTTC. It specifies CASSYRARYGYTF.

This clone was observed a few times. This chain joins TRBV9 and TRBJ1-6; D gene ambiguous. This CDR3 has 15 amino acids. V lost 5 bases and J lost 8, with 17 bases in between. Germline V gene sequence: CDR1 SGDLS, CDR2 YYNGEE. CDR3 amino acids: CASRRSPGGDSPLHF. The CDR3 DNA sequence: TGTGCCAGCAGAAGATCCCCAGGCGGGGATTCACCCCTCCACTTT.

The chain couples TRBV28 to TRBJ1-2; 11 bases match TRBD1. Germline CDR1 reads MDHEN; CDR2 reads SYDVKM. After removal of 2 bases from V and 1 base from J, the junction contained 6 bases not matched to a gene. CDR3 size: 17 residues. The CDR3 DNA is TGTGCCAGCAGTTTAGAGGGGACAGGGGGTTTTAACTATGGCTACACCTTC. It specifies CASSLEGTGGFNYGYTF.

The chain employs TRBV6-5 and TRBJ1-2, with D possibly matching TRBD1 (5 bases). With 6 bases removed from V and 4 bases from J, the gap between germline ends came to 12 bases. This CDR3 region has 13 residues. The germline V gene encodes CDR1 MNHEY and CDR2 SVGAGI. The CDR3 nucleotides read TGTGCCAGCAGCCCGGGGGGGGTCTATGGCTACACCTTC. Translation: CASSPGGVYGYTF.

This clone was seen just once. This chain connects TRBV7-2 to TRBJ2-7; D is unclear. Germline V gene data show CDR1 as SGHTA and CDR2 as FQGNSA. The V end lost 5 bases, the J end lost 6 bases, and 11 bases lay between the germline ends. The CDR3 length is 12 residues. This chain's CDR3 is CASSPGLGEQYF. CDR3 nucleotides: TGTGCCAGCAGCCCGGGCTTGGGCGAGCAGTACTTC.